This T cell receptor beta chain was sequenced for a study of blood T cell repertoires in COVID-19. The overall study: Researchers got acute and convalescent COVID-19 samples from the United States, Italy and Spain.

In the original workflow: The assay estimated nucleated cells by amplifying reference gene primers. The repertoire was sequenced with immunoSEQ multiplex PCR; TCRdb's copy has only in-frame clones and lacks some. D and trimming come from the DNA, and the V and J calls and clone size come from that table. The sample carries 210,000 or so clones, 70% to 90% recorded once. The ends were cut back, 3 bases at V and 0 bases at J, with 14 bases in the middle. This CDR3 region has 16 residues. The germline CDR1 and CDR2 sequences are GTSNPN and SVGIG (reference sequence). Participant reports of clinical history set cohort assignment.

V is TRBV30 and J is TRBJ1-4, with a weak D call TRBD1 (6 bases). Input material: PBMCs or T cells enriched from blood (not recorded which). The receptor was isolated from a man aged 25 to 40 who had recovered from COVID-19. The CDR3 protein is CAWRGQTYATNEKLFF. The CDR3 DNA reads TGTGCCTGGAGAGGACAGACCTATGCAACTAATGAAAAACTGTTTTTT.